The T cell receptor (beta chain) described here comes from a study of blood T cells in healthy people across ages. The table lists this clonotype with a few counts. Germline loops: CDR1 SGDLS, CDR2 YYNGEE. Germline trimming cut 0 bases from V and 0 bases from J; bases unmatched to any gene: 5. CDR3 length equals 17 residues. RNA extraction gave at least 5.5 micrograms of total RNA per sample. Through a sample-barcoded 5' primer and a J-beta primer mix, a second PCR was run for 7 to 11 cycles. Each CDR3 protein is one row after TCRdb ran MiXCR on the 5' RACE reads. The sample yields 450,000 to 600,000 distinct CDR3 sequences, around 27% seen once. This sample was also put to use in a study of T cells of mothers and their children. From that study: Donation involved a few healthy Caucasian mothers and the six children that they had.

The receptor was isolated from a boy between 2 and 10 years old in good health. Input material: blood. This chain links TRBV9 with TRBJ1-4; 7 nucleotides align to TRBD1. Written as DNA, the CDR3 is TGTGCCAGCAGCGTAGGTGACAGGGTTGCAACTAATGAAAAACTGTTTTTT. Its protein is CASSVGDRVATNEKLFF.